This T cell receptor (beta chain) was captured by sequencing in a study of PD-1 blockade in classical Hodgkin lymphoma (TCRdb year 2020). Study-wide context: To define a peripheral blood immune signature of response to PD-1 blockade in classical Hodgkin lymphoma, the study combined TCR beta sequencing with CyTOF.

Including the terminal cysteine and phenylalanine, the CDR3 comprises 13 residues. CDR3 DNA only is kept here, 39 bases in frame from base 1. In the case of this clone: Its antigen is unknown. The sample holds no much larger clone one base away, and base qualities are not on file.

The paper's findings and limits, for the study overall: Baseline TCR diversity was reported to be lower in newly diagnosed patients than in healthy donors and to be lower still in relapsed/refractory patients. The study was limited to a single clinical trial cohort, and causes of repertoire differences, possibly disease activity or prior therapy, remained undefined.

Genomic DNA was isolated using the Qiagen DNeasy kit from unsorted PBMCs as well as from negatively selected CD4+ and CD8+ fractions. TCR beta CDR3 regions were subjected to amplification by immunoSEQ multiplex PCR with primers that anneal to V and J segments. A synthetic immune receptor repertoire was used to minimize amplification bias, and any residual bias was removed computationally once sequencing was done. In the authors' own workflow: Custom Python scripts were used to quantify repertoire diversity as the Shannon entropy index. Unsorted, CD4+ and CD8+ repertoires were analyzed separately, except in combined analyses where CD4+ and CD8+ sequences were merged in silico. TCRdb stores this immuneACCESS table with in-frame sequences only. Part of the clones is absent; in the studies checked, under half of the shortfall reflects unresolved V genes, and no reason is known for the rest. For V, J and clone size, that table is used; D and trimming come from the DNA. In all, the sample holds tens of thousands of clones, and more than 85% of those were seen once. Roughly 2.5% of the sample is taken by the ten largest.

The time point tag for this specimen amounts to: newly diagnosed, previously untreated cHL patient sample. To serve as a comparison group for the relapsed/refractory trial patients, PBMCs were sequenced from patients with newly diagnosed, previously untreated classical Hodgkin lymphoma. Peripheral blood was collected in 8 mL Vacutainer Cell Preparation Tubes, from which PBMCs were isolated by centrifugation and then cryopreserved. This sequence uses TRBV21-1 and TRBJ2-1. TRBV21-1 is classified as a pseudogene. The specimen was peripheral blood mononuclear cells (PBMCs). The sequence came from a human donor with classical Hodgkin lymphoma. The CDR3 has the sequence CASFGDRYNEQFF. The DNA is TGTGCCAGCTTCGGGGACCGTTACAATGAGCAGTTCTTC.